The 15 T cell receptor beta chains presented below share a single source sample, sequenced in a study of T cells in Graves' hyperthyroidism and ophthalmopathy. RNA transcripts served as the template for amplifying TCR beta CDR3 regions. When the TCR CDR3 underwent first-round RT-PCR, the HTBI primer set was used. TCRdb independently ran MiXCR on the multiplex PCR reads; one entry per CDR3 protein. The profile shows around 340,000 distinct CDR3 sequences, 21% of them singletons. The sequenced material came from blood. These receptors were obtained from a woman aged 45-60 years with Graves' hyperthyroidism.

This clonotype appeared a few times. The chain uses TRBV6-1 and TRBJ1-5, with unresolved D. CDR1 and CDR2 from the germline V gene are MNHNS and SASEGT. The CDR3 spans 16 residues. The ends were cut back, 0 bases at V and 0 bases at J, with 9 bases in the middle. The CDR3 loop reads CASSEAIGDSNQPQHF. The DNA of the CDR3 is TGTGCCAGCAGTGAAGCAATCGGGGATAGCAATCAGCCCCAGCATTTT.

This clonotype was observed at least ten times. The chain couples TRBV28 to TRBJ2-7, with TRBD2 identical over 8 bases. This CDR3 has 15 amino acids. Germline V gene data show CDR1 as MDHEN and CDR2 as SYDVKM. The V and J ends lost 4 bases and 2 bases, in that order; junction bases with no gene match: 7. The CDR3 protein is CASSSTSAGAYEQYF. Here the CDR3 DNA reads TGTGCCAGCAGTTCGACTAGCGCTGGGGCCTACGAGCAGTACTTC. Looking up the rest from reference TRBV28 and TRBJ2-7 gives the full variable domain: DVKVTQSSRYLVKRTGEKVFLECVQDMDHENMFWYRQDPGLGLRLIYFSYDVKMKEKGDIPEGYSVSREKKERFSLILESASTNQTSMYLCASSSTSAGAYEQYFGPGTRLTVT.

Ten or more counts support this clonotype. The chain uses TRBV7-9 and TRBJ2-1; 7 bases are a match to TRBD2. Germline V gives CDR1 SEHNR, CDR2 FQNEAQ (reference sequence). This CDR3 has 14 amino acids. J lost 6 bases, V lost 5 bases, and 7 bases had no gene match. Here the CDR3 reads CASSLISGTNEQFF. CDR3 nucleotide sequence: TGTGCCAGCAGCCTTATCAGCGGGACCAATGAGCAGTTCTTC.

This clonotype occurred many times. This chain joins TRBV20-1 and TRBJ2-3; 7 positions match TRBD1. V was pared by 0 bases and J by 7 bases, with 7 bases of the junction left unmatched. Germline V lookup: CDR1 DFQATT, CDR2 SNEGSKA (reference sequence). CDR3 length: 14 residues. CDR3 sequence reads: CSAREATGMYTQYF. DNA of the CDR3: TGCAGTGCTAGAGAGGCGACAGGGATGTATACGCAGTATTTT.

This clonotype was seen ten or more times. The chain couples TRBV6-1 to TRBJ1-1, with D possibly being TRBD1 (6 bases). Trimming stripped 7 bases from V and 6 bases from J, with 18 bases between. The V gene's germline CDR1 is MNHNS and CDR2 SASEGT. This CDR3 comprises 14 residues. CDR3 DNA sequence: TGTGCCAGCAAACTCAGGGGAGGTGTGTCTGAAGCTTTCTTT. It yields the protein CASKLRGGVSEAFF.

This clonotype was picked up many times. The rearrangement links TRBV6-1 to TRBJ1-5; 9 bases are shared with TRBD1. The CDR3 consists of 15 residues. Trimming cost V 6 bases and J 0 bases; bases outside gene matches: 3. The germline CDR1 and CDR2 sequences are MNHNS and SASEGT. CDR3 in DNA: TGTGCCAGCAGAGGGACAGGGCGTAGCAATCAGCCCCAGCATTTT. Translated, it gives CASRGTGRSNQPQHF.

CDR3 in DNA: TGTGCCAGCAGCGCCCCGGGACTAGCGGGAGTGGGGGAGCAGTTCTTC. Its translation is CASSAPGLAGVGEQFF. This chain connects TRBV7-6 to TRBJ2-1; 14 bases are a match to TRBD2. V trimming: 5 bases; J trimming: 10 bases; junction bases outside the gene matches: 10. Germline V gives CDR1 SGHVS, CDR2 FNYEAQ. This CDR3 contains 16 residues.

This clonotype has a count of ten or more. CDR3 sequence: CASSQAGGTGNQPQHF. In nucleotides, the CDR3 is TGTGCCAGCAGCCAAGCGGGGGGGACGGGCAATCAGCCCCAGCATTTT. The rearrangement uses TRBV3-1 and TRBJ1-5; D possibly corresponds to TRBD1 (5 bases). V lost 1 base and J lost 2, with 12 bases in between. Germline values: CDR1 LGHDT, CDR2 YNNKEL (reference sequence). The CDR3 extends over 16 amino acids.

The table lists this clonotype with many counts. The chain recombines TRBV7-9 with TRBJ2-3; the D gene is possibly TRBD2 (6 bases). The germline CDR1 and CDR2 sequences are SEHNR and FQNEAQ (reference sequence). Trimming cost V 5 bases and J 0 bases, with 18 bases left between them. This CDR3 has 17 residues. The CDR3 here is CASSALRAGLSTDTQYF. The CDR3 DNA sequence: TGTGCCAGCAGCGCCCTCCGGGCGGGACTGAGCACAGATACGCAGTATTTT.

The V and J genes are TRBV30 and TRBJ1-6; no reliable D call. CDR1 and CDR2 from the germline V gene are GTSNPN and SVGIG (reference sequence). The V gene lost 3 bases and the J gene lost 5 bases, with 8 bases spanning the gap. This CDR3 contains 13 residues. As DNA, the CDR3 is TGTGCCTGGAGCCCCCTAAATAATTCACCCCTCCACTTT. It codes for CAWSPLNNSPLHF.

This clonotype appeared many times. V gene TRBV18 combines with J gene TRBJ2-2, with D unresolved. The CDR3 sequence is 13 residues long. Germline CDR1 and CDR2: KGHSH and LQKENI. Deletions cut 3 bases from V and 7 bases from J, with 9 bases between. CDR3 coding DNA: TGTGCCAGCTCACCTTTCACTGGCGGGGAGCTGTTTTTT. Protein sequence: CASSPFTGGELFF.

This clonotype was observed a handful of times. The gene calls are TRBV9 and TRBJ2-1, with 8 bases identical to TRBD1. The CDR3 contains 15 residues. Unmatched junction bases numbered 0, after V lost 1 base and J lost 0 bases. Per germline, CDR1 SGDLS and CDR2 YYNGEE. The CDR3: CASSVTGGSYNEQFF. The DNA for the CDR3 is TGTGCCAGCAGCGTAACAGGGGGCTCCTACAATGAGCAGTTCTTC.

This chain links TRBV11-2 with TRBJ2-1, with 8 bases that match TRBD2. The CDR3 sequence is 18 residues long. Germline CDR1 is SGHAT and CDR2 is FQNNGV. Trimming at V came to 0 bases and at J to 3 bases, leaving 10 bases not matched to a gene. CDR3 region: CASSLDPLSGKLYNEQFF. CDR3 in DNA: TGTGCCAGCAGCTTAGATCCACTTAGCGGGAAACTCTACAATGAGCAGTTCTTC.

V gene TRBV7-9 combines with J gene TRBJ1-4; D not certain. Trimming removed 1 base from V and 4 bases from J, with 10 bases in between. The CDR3 has 15 residues. Looked up from germline, CDR1 is SEHNR and CDR2 is FQNEAQ (reference sequence). The chain's CDR3 is CASSLGGYLNEKLFF. CDR3 bases: TGTGCCAGCAGCTTAGGTGGTTACCTTAATGAAAAACTGTTTTTT. Full variable domain (remainder filled in from reference TRBV7-9 and TRBJ1-4): DTGVSQNPRHKITKRGQNVTFRCDPISEHNRLYWYRQTLGQGPEFLTYFQNEAQLEKSRLLSDRFSAERPKGSFSTLEIQRTEQGDSAMYLCASSLGGYLNEKLFFGSGTQLSVL.

At least ten counts were recorded for this clonotype. The chain couples TRBV9 to TRBJ1-1; no clear D gene. The CDR3 runs to 14 residues. V was clipped by 0 bases and J by 1 base, with 7 bases between them. In germline, CDR1 is SGDLS, CDR2 YYNGEE. The CDR3 coding sequence is TGTGCCAGCAGCGTAGCCCCGAAGAACACTGAAGCTTTCTTT. Protein product: CASSVAPKNTEAFF.